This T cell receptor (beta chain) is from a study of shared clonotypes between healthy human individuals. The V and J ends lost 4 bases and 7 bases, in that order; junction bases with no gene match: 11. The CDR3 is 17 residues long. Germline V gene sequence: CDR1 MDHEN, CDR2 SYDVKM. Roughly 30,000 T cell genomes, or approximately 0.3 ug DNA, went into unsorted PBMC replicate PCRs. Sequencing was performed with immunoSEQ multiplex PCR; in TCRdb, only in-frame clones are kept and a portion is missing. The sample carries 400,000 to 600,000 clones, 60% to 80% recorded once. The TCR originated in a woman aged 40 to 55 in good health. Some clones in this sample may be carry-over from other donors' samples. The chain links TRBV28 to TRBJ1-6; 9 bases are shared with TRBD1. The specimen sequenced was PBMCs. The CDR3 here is CASSSNRDRVSNSPLHF. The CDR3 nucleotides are TGTGCCAGCAGTTCAAACCGGGACAGGGTCTCAAATTCACCCCTCCACTTT. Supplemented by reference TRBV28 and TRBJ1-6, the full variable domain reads DVKVTQSSRYLVKRTGEKVFLECVQDMDHENMFWYRQDPGLGLRLIYFSYDVKMKEKGDIPEGYSVSREKKERFSLILESASTNQTSMYLCASSSNRDRVSNSPLHFGNGTRLTVT.